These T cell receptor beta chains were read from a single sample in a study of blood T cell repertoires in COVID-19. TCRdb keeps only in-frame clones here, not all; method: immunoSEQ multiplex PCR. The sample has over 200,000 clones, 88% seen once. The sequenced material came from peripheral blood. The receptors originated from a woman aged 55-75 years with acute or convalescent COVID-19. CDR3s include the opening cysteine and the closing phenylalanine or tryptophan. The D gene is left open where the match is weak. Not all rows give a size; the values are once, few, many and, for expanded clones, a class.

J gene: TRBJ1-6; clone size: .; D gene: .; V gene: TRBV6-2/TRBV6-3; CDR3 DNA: TGTGCCAGCAGTTACTCTCCCCAGGGAAATTCACCCCTCCACTTT; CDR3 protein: CASSYSPQGNSPLHF
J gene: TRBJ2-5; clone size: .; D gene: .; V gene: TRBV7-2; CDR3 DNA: TGTGCCAGCAGCGTCAGGCGGGGACAAGAGACCCAGTACTTC; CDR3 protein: CASSVRRGQETQYF
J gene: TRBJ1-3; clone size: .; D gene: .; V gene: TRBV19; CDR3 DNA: TGTGCCAGTACCCCCCCGGGGAGCTCTGGAAACACCATATATTTT; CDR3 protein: CASTPPGSSGNTIYF
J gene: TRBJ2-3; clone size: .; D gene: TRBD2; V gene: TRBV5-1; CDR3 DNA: TGCCCCCCCAGCTTGGCGGGGGCGGGGGGGCCCACAGATACGCAGTATTTT; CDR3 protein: CPPSLAGAGGPTDTQYF
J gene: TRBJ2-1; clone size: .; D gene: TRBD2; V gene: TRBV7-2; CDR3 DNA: TGTGCCAGCAGCTTAGCGCAAGCGGGAGGATGCAATGAGCAGTTCTTC; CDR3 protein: CASSLAQAGGCNEQFF
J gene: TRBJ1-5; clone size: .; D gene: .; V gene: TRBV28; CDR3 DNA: TGTGCCAGCAGTTCTACAGGGATACCGCCCCAGCATTTT; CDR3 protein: CASSSTGIPPQHF
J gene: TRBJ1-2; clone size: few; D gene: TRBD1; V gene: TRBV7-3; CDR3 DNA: TGTGCCAGCAGCTTTACAGGGGGAGGAGGCTACACCTTC; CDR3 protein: CASSFTGGGGYTF
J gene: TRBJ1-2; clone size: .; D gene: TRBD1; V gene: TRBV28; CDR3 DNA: TGTGCCAGCAGCGGAGACAGGGAAGGCTATGGCTACACCTTC; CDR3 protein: CASSGDREGYGYTF
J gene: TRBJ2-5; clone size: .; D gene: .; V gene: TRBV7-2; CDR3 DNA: TGTGCCAGCAGCCTCGCCTGGGTGGGGCTGTTAAAAGAGACCCAGTACTTC; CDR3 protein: CASSLAWVGLLKETQYF
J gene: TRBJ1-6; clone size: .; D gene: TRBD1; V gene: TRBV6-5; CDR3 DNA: TGTGCCAGCAGACCCGGACAGGGCTTTTCACCCCTCCACTTT; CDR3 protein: CASRPGQGFSPLHF
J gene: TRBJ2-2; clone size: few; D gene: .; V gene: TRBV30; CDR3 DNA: TGTGCCTGCAAAGGAGACGCGAACACCGGGGAGCTGTTTTTT; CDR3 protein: CACKGDANTGELFF
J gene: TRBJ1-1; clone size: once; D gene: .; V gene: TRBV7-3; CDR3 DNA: TGTGCCAGCAGCCTCACCAGGGAAGTCCCTGAAGCTTTCTTT; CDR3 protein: CASSLTREVPEAFF
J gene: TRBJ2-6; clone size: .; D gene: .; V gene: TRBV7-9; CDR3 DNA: TGTGCCAGCAGTTCCACCGAGGTCGGTGGGGCCAACGTCCTGACTTTC; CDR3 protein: CASSSTEVGGANVLTF
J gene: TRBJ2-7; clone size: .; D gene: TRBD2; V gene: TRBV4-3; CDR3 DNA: TGCGCCAGCAGCCAAGTACCCTCTAGCGGGGCCAACTACGAGCAGTACTTC; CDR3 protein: CASSQVPSSGANYEQYF
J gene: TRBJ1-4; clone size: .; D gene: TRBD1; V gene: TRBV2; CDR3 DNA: TGTGCCAGCGCACAGGGGAAGACAACTAATGAAAAACTGTTTTTT; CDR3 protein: CASAQGKTTNEKLFF
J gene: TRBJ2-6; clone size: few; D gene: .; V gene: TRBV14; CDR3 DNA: TGTGCCAGCAGCCCCCAGGGATCTGGGGCCAACGTCCTGACTTTC; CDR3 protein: CASSPQGSGANVLTF
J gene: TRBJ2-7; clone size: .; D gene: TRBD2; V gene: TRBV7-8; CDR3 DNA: TGTGCCAGCAGCTTAGGACTAGCGGATACCTACGAGCAGTACTTC; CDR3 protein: CASSLGLADTYEQYF
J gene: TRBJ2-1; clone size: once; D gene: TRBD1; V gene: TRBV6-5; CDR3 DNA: TGTGCCAGCAGGACGGGGACAGGGGGTAGCAATGAGCAGTTCTTC; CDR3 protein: CASRTGTGGSNEQFF
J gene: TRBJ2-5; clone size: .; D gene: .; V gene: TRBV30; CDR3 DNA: TGTGCCGGGGCCCCCAGCGCGGGAAAGACCCAGTACTTC; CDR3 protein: CAGAPSAGKTQYF
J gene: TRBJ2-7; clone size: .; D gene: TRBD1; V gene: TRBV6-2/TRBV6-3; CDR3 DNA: TGTGCCAGCAGCCCCGGGACAGGACGAATCTACGAGCAGTACTTC; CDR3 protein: CASSPGTGRIYEQYF
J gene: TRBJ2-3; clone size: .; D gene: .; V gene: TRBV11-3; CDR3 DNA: TGTGCCAGCAGCTTAGGAGCCGCGCCTTACACAGATACGCAGTATTTT; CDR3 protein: CASSLGAAPYTDTQYF
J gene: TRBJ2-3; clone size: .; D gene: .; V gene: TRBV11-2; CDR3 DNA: TGTGCCAGCAGCTTAGATGGAGCCAGCACAGATACGCAGTATTTT; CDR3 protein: CASSLDGASTDTQYF
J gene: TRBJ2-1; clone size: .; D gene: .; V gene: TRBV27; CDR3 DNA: TGTGCCAGCCCTCGGACTCCCCTAGGCTACAATGAGCAGTTCTTC; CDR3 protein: CASPRTPLGYNEQFF
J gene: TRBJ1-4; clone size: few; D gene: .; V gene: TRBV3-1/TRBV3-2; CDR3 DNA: TGTGCCAGCAGCCGCGCCGGGGTGTTTGACGAAAAACTGTTTTTT; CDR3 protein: CASSRAGVFDEKLFF
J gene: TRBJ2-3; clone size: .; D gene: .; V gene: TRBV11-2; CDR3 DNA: TGTGCCAGCAGCTTAGATTCAACAGGCACAGATACGCAGTATTTT; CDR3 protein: CASSLDSTGTDTQYF
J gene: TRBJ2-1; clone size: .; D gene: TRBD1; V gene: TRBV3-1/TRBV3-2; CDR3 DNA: TGTGCCAGCAGCCAATCGATCCAACAGGGGTATGAGCAGTTCTTC; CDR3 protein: CASSQSIQQGYEQFF
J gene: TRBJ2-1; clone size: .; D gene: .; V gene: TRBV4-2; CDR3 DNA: TGTGCCAGCAGCCAAGAGGGCCAGGGGTACAATGAGCAGTTCTTC; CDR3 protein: CASSQEGQGYNEQFF
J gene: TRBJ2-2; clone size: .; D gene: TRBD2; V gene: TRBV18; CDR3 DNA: TGTGCCAGCTCACCTGATCTAGCGGGAGTTTCTGGGGAGCTGTTTTTT; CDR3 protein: CASSPDLAGVSGELFF
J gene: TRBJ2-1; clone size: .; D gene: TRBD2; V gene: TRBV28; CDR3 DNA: TGTGCCAGCGGACTAGCGAGGAACAATGAGCAGTTCTTC; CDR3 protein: CASGLARNNEQFF
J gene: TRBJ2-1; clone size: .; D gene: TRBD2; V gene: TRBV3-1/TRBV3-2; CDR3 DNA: TGTGCCAGCAGCCCACTAGCGGGGGGGGGTAATGAGCAGTTCTTC; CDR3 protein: CASSPLAGGGNEQFF
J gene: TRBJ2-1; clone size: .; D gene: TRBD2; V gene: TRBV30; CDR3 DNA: TGTGAACGACTAGCGGGGGTTTACAATGAGCAGTTCTTC; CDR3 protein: CERLAGVYNEQFF
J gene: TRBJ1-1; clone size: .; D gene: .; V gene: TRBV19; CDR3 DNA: TGTGCCAGTAGCGACTATAGGGGGGGGAGGAACACTGAAGCTTTCTTT; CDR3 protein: CASSDYRGGRNTEAFF
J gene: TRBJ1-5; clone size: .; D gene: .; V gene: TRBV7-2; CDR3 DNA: TGTGCCAGCAGCTTAGATGGCAGTAGCAATCAGCCCCAGCATTTT; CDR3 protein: CASSLDGSSNQPQHF
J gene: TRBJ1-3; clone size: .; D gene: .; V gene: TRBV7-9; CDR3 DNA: TGTGCCAGCGGTGAAGGCAGAGGGAACACCATATATTTT; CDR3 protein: CASGEGRGNTIYF
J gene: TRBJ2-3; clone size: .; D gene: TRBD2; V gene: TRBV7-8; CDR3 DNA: TGTGCCAGCAGGTATTGGGCTAGCGGTGCTAGCACAGATACGCAGTATTTT; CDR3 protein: CASRYWASGASTDTQYF
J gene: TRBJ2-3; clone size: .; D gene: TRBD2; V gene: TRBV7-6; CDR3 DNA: TGTGCCAGCAGCTTAAATTCGGGAGGGAAAGCAGATACGCAGTATTTT; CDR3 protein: CASSLNSGGKADTQYF
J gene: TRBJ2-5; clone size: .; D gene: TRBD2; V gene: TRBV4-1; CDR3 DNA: TGCGCCAGCAGCCCCCGTGGGGGGGGAGAGACCCAGTACTTC; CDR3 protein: CASSPRGGGETQYF
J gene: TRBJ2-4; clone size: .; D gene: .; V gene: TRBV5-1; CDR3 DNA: TGCGCCAGCAGCTTAACAGGGACAACCCAAAACATTCAGTACTTC; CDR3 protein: CASSLTGTTQNIQYF
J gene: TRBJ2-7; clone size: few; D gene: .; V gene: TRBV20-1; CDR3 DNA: TGCAGTGCTAGTGTCCCGACTAGTGTCAGGAACGAGCAGTACTTC; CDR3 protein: CSASVPTSVRNEQYF
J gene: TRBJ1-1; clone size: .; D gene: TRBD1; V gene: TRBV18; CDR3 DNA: TGTGCCAGCTCAAGGGGGCTAGGGGGCGTAGAAGCTTTCTTT; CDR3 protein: CASSRGLGGVEAFF
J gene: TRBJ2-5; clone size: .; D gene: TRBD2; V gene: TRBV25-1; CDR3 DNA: TGTGCCAGCAGCCAGGGACTAGCGAGAGAGACCCAGTACTTC; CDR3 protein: CASSQGLARETQYF
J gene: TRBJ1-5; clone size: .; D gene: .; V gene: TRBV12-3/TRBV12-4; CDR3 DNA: TGTGCCAGCAGTTTAGACAGGGCCCAGCCCCAGCATTTT; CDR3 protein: CASSLDRAQPQHF
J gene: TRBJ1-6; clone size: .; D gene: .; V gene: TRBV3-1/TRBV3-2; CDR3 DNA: TGTGCCAGCAGCCAATTTAGGCGGGTCACCTATAATTCACCCCTCCACTTT; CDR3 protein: CASSQFRRVTYNSPLHF
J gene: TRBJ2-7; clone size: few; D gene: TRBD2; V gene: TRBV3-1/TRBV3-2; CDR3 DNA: TGTGCCAGCAGCCAAGATGCTAGCGGATCCTACGAGCAGTACTTC; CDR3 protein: CASSQDASGSYEQYF
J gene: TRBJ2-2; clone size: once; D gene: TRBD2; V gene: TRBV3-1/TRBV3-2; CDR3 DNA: TGTGCCAGCAGCCGGCCGACGACTAGCGGGGGGCGATATTTATTGGCCGGGGAGCTGTTTTTT; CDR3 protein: CASSRPTTSGGRYLLAGELFF
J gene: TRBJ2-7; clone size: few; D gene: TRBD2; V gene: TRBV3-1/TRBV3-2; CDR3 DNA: TGTGCCAGCAGCCCCAGCGGGAGGGCCTACGAGCAGTACTTC; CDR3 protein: CASSPSGRAYEQYF
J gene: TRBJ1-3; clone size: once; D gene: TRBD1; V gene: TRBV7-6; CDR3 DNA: TGTGCCAGCAGCACTATGACAGGGGGCCACACCATATATTTT; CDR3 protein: CASSTMTGGHTIYF
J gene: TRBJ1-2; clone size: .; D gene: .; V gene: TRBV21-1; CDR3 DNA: TGTGCCAGCAGCAAACCCCTTTGTTGGGACAGGGGAACCTATGGCTACACCTTC; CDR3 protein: CASSKPLCWDRGTYGYTF
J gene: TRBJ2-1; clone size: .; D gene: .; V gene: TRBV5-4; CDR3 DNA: TGTGCCAGCAGCTTGCGGGGGGCGGATGAGCAGTTCTTC; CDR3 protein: CASSLRGADEQFF
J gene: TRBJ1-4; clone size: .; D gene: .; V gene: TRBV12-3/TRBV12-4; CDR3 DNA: TGTGCCAGCAGTTTACAGGGATATGAAAAACTGTTTTTT; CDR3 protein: CASSLQGYEKLFF
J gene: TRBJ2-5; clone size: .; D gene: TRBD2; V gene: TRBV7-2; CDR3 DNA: TGTGCCAGCAGCCAGGGACTATCCAGAGAGACCCAGTACTTC; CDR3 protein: CASSQGLSRETQYF
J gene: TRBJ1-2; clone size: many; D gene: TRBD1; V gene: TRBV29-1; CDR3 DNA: TGCAGCGTTGCAAATCCGGGACAGGGTTTTATTGGCTACACCTTC; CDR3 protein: CSVANPGQGFIGYTF
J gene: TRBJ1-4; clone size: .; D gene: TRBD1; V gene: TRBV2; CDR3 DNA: TGTGCCAGCAGCACTCGGGACAGGGGGTCAGTGTGGTCTAATGAAAAACTGTTTTTT; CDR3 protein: CASSTRDRGSVWSNEKLFF